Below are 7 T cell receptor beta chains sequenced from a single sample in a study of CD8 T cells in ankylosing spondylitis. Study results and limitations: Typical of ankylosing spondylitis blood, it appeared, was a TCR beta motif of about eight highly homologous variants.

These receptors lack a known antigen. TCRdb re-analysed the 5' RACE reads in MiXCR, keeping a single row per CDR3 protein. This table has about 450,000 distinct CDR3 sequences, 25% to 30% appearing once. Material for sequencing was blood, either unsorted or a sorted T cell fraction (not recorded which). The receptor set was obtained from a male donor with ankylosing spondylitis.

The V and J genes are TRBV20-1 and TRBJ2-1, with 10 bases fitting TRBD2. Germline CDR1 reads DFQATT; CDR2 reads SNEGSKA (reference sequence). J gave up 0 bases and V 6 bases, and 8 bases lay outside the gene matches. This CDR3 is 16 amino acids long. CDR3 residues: CSALTPSGSSYNEQFF. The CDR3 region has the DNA TGCAGTGCCCTAACCCCTAGCGGGAGCTCCTACAATGAGCAGTTCTTC.

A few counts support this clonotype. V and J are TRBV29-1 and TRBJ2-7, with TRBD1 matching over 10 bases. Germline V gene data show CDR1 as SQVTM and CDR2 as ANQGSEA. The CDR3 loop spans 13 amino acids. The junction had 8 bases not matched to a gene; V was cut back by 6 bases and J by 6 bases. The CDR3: CSVTGTGVGEQYF. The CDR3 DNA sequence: TGCAGCGTCACCGGGACAGGGGTTGGCGAGCAGTACTTC.

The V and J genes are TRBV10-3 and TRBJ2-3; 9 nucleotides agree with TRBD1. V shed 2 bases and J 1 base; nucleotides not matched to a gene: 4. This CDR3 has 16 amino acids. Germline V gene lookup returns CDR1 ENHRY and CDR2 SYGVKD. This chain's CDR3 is CAISERRDRGTDTQYF. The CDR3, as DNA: TGTGCCATCAGTGAGAGGAGGGACAGGGGCACAGATACGCAGTATTTT.

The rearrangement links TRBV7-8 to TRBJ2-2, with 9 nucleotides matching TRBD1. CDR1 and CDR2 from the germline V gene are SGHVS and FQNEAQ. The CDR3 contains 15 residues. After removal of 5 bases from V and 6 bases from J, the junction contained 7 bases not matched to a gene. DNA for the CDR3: TGTGCCAGCAGCGCCGGACAGGGGAGGGCCGGGGAGCTGTTTTTT. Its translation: CASSAGQGRAGELFF.

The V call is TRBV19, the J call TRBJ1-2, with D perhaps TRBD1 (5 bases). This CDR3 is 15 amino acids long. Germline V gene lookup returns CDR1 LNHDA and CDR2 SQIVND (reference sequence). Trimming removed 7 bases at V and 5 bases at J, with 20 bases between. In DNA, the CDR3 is TGTGCCAGTATCCAGACAGCCTCGGGGCGATATGGCTACACCTTC. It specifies CASIQTASGRYGYTF.

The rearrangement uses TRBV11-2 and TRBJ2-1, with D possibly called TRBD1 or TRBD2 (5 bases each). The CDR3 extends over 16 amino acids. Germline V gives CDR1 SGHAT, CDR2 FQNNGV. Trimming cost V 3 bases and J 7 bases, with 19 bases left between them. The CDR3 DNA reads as TGTGCCAGCAGCTTTACCGGGACCGTCCTGATGAATGAGCAGTTCTTC. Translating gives CASSFTGTVLMNEQFF.

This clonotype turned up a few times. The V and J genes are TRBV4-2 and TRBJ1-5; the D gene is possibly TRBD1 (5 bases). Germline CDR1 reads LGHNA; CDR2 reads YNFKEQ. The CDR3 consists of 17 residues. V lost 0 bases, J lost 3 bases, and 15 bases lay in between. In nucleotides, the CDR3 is TGTGCCAGCAGCCAAGACTTTTTCGGACAAGACAATCAGCCCCAGCATTTT. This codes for CASSQDFFGQDNQPQHF.